In this sample, the clone carrying this TCR beta chain turned up once. CDR3 length: 19 residues. V lost 5 bases and J lost 2; bases outside the gene matches: 11. The germline V gene encodes CDR1 MDHEN and CDR2 SYDVKM. The sample comes from a study of shared T cell receptors in the human thymus. Assay: immunoSEQ multiplex PCR; the TCRdb copy retains only in-frame clones and omits some. The sample has 600,000 or so clones, 80% to 90% seen once. Another study also made use of these data, one on human thymus T cells. In that study: Thymic resections from corrective heart surgery supplied the tissue. V and J genes seemed to be used with bias in thymic and blood repertoires. Reports from related research described highly overlapping thymic repertoires among unrelated individuals.

The receptor was isolated from a boy younger than two with a congenital heart defect. The sample taken for sequencing was thymocytes. The chain recombines TRBV28 with TRBJ2-3; 15 bases are a match to TRBD2. CDR3 loop: CASSGTSGRRTTYTDTQYF. In nucleotides, the CDR3 is TGTGCCAGCAGTGGGACTAGCGGGAGGAGAACTACTTACACAGATACGCAGTATTTT.